Given below is one T cell receptor (beta chain) in context. The CDR3 spans 12 residues. Per the germline V gene, CDR1 is SGHDT and CDR2 is YYEEEE. Trimming took 4 bases from V and 8 from J, leaving 12 bases between them. Clones were sequenced by immunoSEQ multiplex PCR, and TCRdb holds only the in-frame ones, with some missing. The sample yields roughly 1.4 million clones, approximately 98.5% seen once. This entry belongs to a study of shared clonotypes between healthy human individuals. Source material: naive CD4+ T cells sorted from blood. Subset denoted: CD45RA+ positively selected. The TCR comes from a man aged 30 to 45 in good health. The rearrangement joins TRBV5-6 to TRBJ1-2; D uncertain. CDR3 region: CASSTGGRGYTF. CDR3 bases: TGTGCCAGCAGCACGGGAGGGCGCGGCTACACCTTC.